One T cell receptor beta chain is described in this entry. This specimen belongs to a study of cytomegalovirus exposure and HLA in healthy donors. This CDR3 spans 18 amino acids. The germline gives CDR1 SQVTM, CDR2 ANQGSEA. The J segment lost 4 bases and the V segment lost 4 bases, leaving 11 bases of the junction unmatched. The study ran its PCR with 60 Vbeta and 13 Jbeta primers. TCRdb's table, derived via immunoSEQ multiplex PCR, lists solely in-frame clones and lacks some. The sample holds approximately 90,000 clones; more than 60% are singletons and the top ten take 2.2%. This chain links TRBV29-1 with TRBJ2-6, with TRBD1 matching 12 bases. The TCR was taken from a man in his forties in good health and CMV-seronegative. Material for sequencing was PBMCs. Here the CDR3 reads CSVAYRDRGHSGANVLTF. The CDR3, as DNA: TGCAGCGTTGCGTACCGGGACAGGGGGCATTCGGGGGCCAACGTCCTGACTTTC.